The 6 T cell receptor beta chains reported below all come from one sample, sequenced in a study of T cell clones after liver transplantation. TCRdb keeps only in-frame clones here, not all; method: immunoSEQ multiplex PCR. The sample lists roughly 56,000 clones, about 67% occurring once. The sequences come from CD4+ T cells from blood, collected approximately 54 months after liver transplant. The receptor set was obtained from a human patient who received a liver transplant. Some T cells may be transferred from the graft donor.

J is TRBJ1-2 and V is TRBV5-5; TRBD1 agrees at 9 bases. The CDR3 has 15 amino acids. J was trimmed by 4 bases and V by 0 bases; bases with no gene match: 4. CDR1 and CDR2 from the germline V gene are SGHKS and YYEKEE (reference sequence). CDR3 loop: CASSLAVDRGYGYTF. DNA of the CDR3: TGTGCCAGCAGCTTGGCCGTGGACAGGGGCTATGGCTACACCTTC.

The rearrangement uses TRBV2 and TRBJ1-1, with D perhaps matching TRBD1 (5 bases). V gave up 5 bases and J gave up 8 bases, with 15 bases separating them. The CDR3 loop spans 13 amino acids. Germline CDR1 reads SNHLY; CDR2 reads FYNNEI. The CDR3, as DNA: TGTGCCAGCAGTAAAACGGGGCGGTTAGAAGCTTTCTTT. This translates into CASSKTGRLEAFF.

The chain couples TRBV7-2 to TRBJ2-1; 10 bases line up with TRBD2. The CDR3 length is 17 residues. The trim removed 5 bases at V and 0 bases at J, leaving 7 bases unmatched. CDR1 is SGHTA and CDR2 is FQGNSA in the germline V gene. CDR3 sequence (DNA): TGTGCCAGCAGCCTGTTAGCGGGGGGTCTCTCCTACAATGAGCAGTTCTTC. This codes for CASSLLAGGLSYNEQFF.

This clone was recorded a few times. The genes are TRBV9 and TRBJ2-2; D gene unclear. Germline V gene sequence: CDR1 SGDLS, CDR2 YYNGEE. The CDR3 totals 15 residues. The V end was cut by 4 bases, the J end by 1 base, with 11 bases between. The CDR3, as DNA: TGTGCCAGCAGCCCCCCCCCAGGGAACACCGGGGAGCTGTTTTTT. The encoded protein is CASSPPPGNTGELFF.

This clone was detected many times. The chain couples TRBV2 to TRBJ2-7, with 7 bases aligning to TRBD2. The CDR3 runs to 14 residues. V lost 5 bases to trimming and J lost 2 bases; unmatched junction nucleotides: 6. CDR1 SNHLY and CDR2 FYNNEI come from the germline V gene. The CDR3 bases are TGTGCCAGCAGTAGCGGGACGGGTACCTACGAGCAGTACTTC. This translates into CASSSGTGTYEQYF.

The V gene is TRBV18, the J gene TRBJ1-4; no definite D call. Trimming cost V 10 bases and J 0 bases, with 21 bases left between them. CDR1 is KGHSH, CDR2 LQKENI, per germline. This CDR3 is built from 17 residues. The CDR3 is CAILARPDRPTNEKLFF. In DNA, the CDR3 is TGTGCCATCCTGGCTCGTCCCGACCGACCAACTAATGAAAAACTGTTTTTT.